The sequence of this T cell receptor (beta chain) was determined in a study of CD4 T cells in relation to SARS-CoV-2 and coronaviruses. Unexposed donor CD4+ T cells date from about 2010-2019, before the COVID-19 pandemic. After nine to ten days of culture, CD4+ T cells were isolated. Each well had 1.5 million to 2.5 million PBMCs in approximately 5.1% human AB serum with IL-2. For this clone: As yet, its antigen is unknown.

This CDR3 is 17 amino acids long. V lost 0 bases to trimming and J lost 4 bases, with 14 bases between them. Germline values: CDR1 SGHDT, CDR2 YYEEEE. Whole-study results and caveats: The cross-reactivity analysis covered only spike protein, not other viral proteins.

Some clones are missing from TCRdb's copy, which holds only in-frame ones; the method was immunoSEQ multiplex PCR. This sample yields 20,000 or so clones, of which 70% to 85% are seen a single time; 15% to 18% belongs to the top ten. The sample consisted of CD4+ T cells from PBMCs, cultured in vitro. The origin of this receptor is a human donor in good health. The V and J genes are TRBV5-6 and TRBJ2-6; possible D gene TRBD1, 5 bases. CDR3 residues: CASSLARTLRGANVLTF. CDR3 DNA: TGTGCCAGCAGCTTGGCCCGGACACTCCGCGGGGCCAACGTCCTGACTTTC.